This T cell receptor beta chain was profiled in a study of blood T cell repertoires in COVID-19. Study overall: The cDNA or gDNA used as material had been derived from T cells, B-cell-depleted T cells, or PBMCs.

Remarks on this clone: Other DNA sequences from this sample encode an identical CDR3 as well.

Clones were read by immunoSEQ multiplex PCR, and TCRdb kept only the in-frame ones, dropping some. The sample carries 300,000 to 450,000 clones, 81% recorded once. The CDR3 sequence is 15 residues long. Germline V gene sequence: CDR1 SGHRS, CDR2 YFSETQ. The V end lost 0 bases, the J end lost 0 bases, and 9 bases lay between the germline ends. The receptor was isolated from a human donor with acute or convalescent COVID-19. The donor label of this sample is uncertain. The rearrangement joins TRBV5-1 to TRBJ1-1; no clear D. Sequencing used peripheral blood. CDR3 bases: TGCGCCAGCAGCTTGGCGGGGAGTATGAACACTGAAGCTTTCTTT. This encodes CASSLAGSMNTEAFF.